This entry lists 3 T cell receptor beta chains sequenced from one sample in a study of T-cell reconstitution after alpha-beta-depleted transplantation in children (dated by TCRdb to about 2016). The protocol used for the library was PCR. TCRdb shows the sequencer as Illumina HiSeq 2500. Molecular barcoding was employed in the preparation of TCR libraries, with unique molecular identifiers being used to normalize TCRbeta repertoire quantification. The public reads were quality trimmed at Q25 with fastp and then assembled into clones with MiXCR by TCRdb, keeping productive beta chains. Every CDR3 protein is listed once, alongside the most common genes and DNA of its rows. A total of over 400,000 distinct CDR3 sequences appear in this sample, around 46% of them only once. The top ten clonotypes cover 27% of the sample. Read against the paper, the sample's treatment or condition label means: allogeneic hematopoietic cell transplantation with graft depleted of TCRalphabeta T cells and CD19 B cells.

The sample here was PBMCs, taken before TCRalphabeta/CD19-depleted stem cell transplant. Receptors were obtained from a girl aged 2 to 9 with aplastic anemia, due to receive a stem cell transplant.

This clonotype was counted many times. The CDR3 nucleotides are TGTGCCATCAGCGGATTGACAGGGGCGAACTATGGCTACACCTTC. Amino acid sequence: CAISGLTGANYGYTF. V usage is TRBV10-3 and J usage is TRBJ1-2, with TRBD1 matching 8 bases. With V trimmed by 6 bases and J by 2 bases, 8 bases remained unmatched. The CDR3 has 15 residues. In germline, CDR1 is ENHRY, CDR2 SYGVKD.

This clonotype showed up just once. The chain is built from TRBV29-1 and TRBJ2-3; 12 bases agree with TRBD2. The CDR3 has 15 amino acids. J gave up 1 base and V 3 bases, and 2 bases lay outside the gene matches. Germline V gene lookup returns CDR1 SQVTM and CDR2 ANQGSEA. DNA for the CDR3: TGCAGCGTTGATTCTAGCGGGGGGGGCACAGATACGCAGTATTTT. Amino acids: CSVDSSGGGTDTQYF.

The genes are TRBV29-1 and TRBJ2-3; 11 nucleotides agree with TRBD1. Germline CDR1 and CDR2: SQVTM and ANQGSEA. This CDR3 region has 14 residues. With 6 bases clipped from V and 8 bases from J, the junction kept 10 bases outside the gene matches. This chain's CDR3 is CSVAADRGQVTQYF. CDR3 nucleotide sequence: TGCAGCGTGGCCGCGGACAGGGGGCAGGTTACGCAGTATTTT.